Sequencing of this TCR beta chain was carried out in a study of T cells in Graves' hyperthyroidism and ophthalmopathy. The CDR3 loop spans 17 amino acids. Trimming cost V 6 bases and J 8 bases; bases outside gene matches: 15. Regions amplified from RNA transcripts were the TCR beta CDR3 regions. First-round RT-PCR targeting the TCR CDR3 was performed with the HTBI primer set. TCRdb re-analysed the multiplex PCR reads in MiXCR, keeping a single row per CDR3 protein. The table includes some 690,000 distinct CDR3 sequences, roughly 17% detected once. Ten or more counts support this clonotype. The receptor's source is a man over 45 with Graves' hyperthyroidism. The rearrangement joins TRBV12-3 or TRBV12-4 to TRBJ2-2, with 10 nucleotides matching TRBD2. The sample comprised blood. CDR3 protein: CASSPDYVSGRVGELFF. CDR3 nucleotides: TGTGCCAGCAGCCCTGACTACGTCAGCGGGAGGGTTGGGGAGCTGTTTTTT.